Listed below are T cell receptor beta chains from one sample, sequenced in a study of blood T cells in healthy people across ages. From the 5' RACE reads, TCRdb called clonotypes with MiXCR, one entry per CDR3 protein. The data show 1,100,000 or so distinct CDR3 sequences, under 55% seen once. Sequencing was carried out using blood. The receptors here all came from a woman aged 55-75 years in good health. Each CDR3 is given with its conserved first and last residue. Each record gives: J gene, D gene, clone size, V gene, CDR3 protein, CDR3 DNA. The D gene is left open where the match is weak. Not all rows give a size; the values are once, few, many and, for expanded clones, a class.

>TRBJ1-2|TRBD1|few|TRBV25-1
CASHGQGGYGYTF
TGTGCCAGCCACGGACAGGGAGGGTATGGCTACACCTTC
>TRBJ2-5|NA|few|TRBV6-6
CASSFSGPGDEQYF
TGTGCCAGCAGTTTTTCCGGGCCGGGCGATGAGCAGTACTTC
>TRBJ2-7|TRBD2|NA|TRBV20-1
CSSSGGMSYEEYF
TGCAGTTCCTCGGGAGGCATGTCCTACGAGGAGTACTTC
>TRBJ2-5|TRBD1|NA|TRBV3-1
CASSLSDRGRPETQYF
TGTGCCAGCAGCCTTAGCGACAGGGGGCGCCCGGAGACCCAGTACTTC
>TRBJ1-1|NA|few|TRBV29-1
CSVKGVGTEAFF
TGCAGCGTCAAGGGGGTCGGGACTGAAGCTTTCTTT
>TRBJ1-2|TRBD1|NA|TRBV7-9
CASSGRQGAYGYTF
TGTGCCAGCAGCGGCAGACAGGGGGCCTATGGCTACACCTTC
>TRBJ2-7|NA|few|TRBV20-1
CSASGLPRDNLYEQYF
TGCAGTGCTAGTGGCCTCCCCCGGGACAATCTCTACGAGCAGTACTTC
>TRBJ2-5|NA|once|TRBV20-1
CSARLVTHRAETQYF
TGCAGTGCCCGCCTGGTGACTCACAGGGCGGAGACCCAGTACTTC
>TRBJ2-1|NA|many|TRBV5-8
CASSLGAGYNEQFF
TGTGCCAGCAGCTTGGGGGCCGGGTACAATGAGCAGTTCTTC
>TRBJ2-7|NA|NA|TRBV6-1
CASIFTGAGGEQYF
TGTGCCAGCATTTTTACCGGCGCCGGGGGCGAGCAGTACTTC
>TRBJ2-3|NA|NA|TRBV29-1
CSVADGGYTQYF
TGCAGCGTCGCCGACGGGGGATATACGCAGTATTTT
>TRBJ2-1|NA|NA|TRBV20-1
CSPEAGQLGNEQFF
TGCAGTCCAGAGGCTGGACAGCTGGGCAATGAGCAGTTCTTC
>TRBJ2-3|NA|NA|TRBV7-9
CASSYPAGDTQYF
TGTGCCAGCAGCTACCCGGCGGGGGATACGCAGTATTTT
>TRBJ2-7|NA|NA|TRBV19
CASSRASGGSYEQYF
TGTGCCAGTAGTAGGGCCTCTGGGGGGTCGTACGAGCAGTACTTC
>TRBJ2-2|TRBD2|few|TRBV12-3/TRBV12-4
CASSYSSGANTGELFF
TGTGCCAGCAGTTACTCTAGCGGAGCGAACACCGGGGAGCTGTTTTTT
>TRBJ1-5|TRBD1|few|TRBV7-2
CASSSPGTGGVQPQHF
TGTGCCAGCAGCTCCCCCGGGACAGGGGGTGTTCAGCCCCAGCATTTT
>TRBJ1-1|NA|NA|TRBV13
CAGIGNTEAFF
TGTGCCGGCATCGGGAACACTGAAGCTTTCTTT
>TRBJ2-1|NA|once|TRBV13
CASSLRTGLGDEQFF
TGTGCCAGCAGCTTAAGAACGGGCCTCGGGGATGAGCAGTTCTTC
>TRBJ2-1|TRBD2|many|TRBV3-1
CASSQDSRTSGRASYNEQFF
TGTGCCAGCAGCCAAGATTCTAGGACTAGCGGGAGAGCGTCCTACAATGAGCAGTTCTTC
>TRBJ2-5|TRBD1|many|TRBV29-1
CSAQTGGSGETQYF
TGCAGCGCCCAAACAGGGGGGTCAGGAGAGACCCAGTACTTC
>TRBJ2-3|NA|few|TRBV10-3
CAINRDRISTDTQYF
TGTGCCATCAATAGAGACAGAATTAGCACAGATACGCAGTATTTT
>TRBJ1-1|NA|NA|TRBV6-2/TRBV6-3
CASSYRLTGLNTEAFF
TGTGCCAGCAGTTACAGGTTGACAGGATTGAACACTGAAGCTTTCTTT
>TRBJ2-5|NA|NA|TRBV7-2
CASSPYTSSLVGKQYF
TGTGCCAGCAGCCCCTATACGAGCAGTCTGGTTGGCAAGCAGTACTTC
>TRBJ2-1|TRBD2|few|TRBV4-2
CASSQEASGTYNEQFF
TGTGCCAGCAGCCAAGAGGCGAGCGGGACTTACAATGAGCAGTTCTTC
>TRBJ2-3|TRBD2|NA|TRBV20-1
CSARGLAWNGDTQYF
TGCAGTGCTAGAGGACTAGCCTGGAACGGGGATACGCAGTATTTT
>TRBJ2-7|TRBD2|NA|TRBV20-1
CSALTSANSYEQYF
TGCAGTGCCCTCACTAGCGCTAACTCCTACGAGCAGTACTTC